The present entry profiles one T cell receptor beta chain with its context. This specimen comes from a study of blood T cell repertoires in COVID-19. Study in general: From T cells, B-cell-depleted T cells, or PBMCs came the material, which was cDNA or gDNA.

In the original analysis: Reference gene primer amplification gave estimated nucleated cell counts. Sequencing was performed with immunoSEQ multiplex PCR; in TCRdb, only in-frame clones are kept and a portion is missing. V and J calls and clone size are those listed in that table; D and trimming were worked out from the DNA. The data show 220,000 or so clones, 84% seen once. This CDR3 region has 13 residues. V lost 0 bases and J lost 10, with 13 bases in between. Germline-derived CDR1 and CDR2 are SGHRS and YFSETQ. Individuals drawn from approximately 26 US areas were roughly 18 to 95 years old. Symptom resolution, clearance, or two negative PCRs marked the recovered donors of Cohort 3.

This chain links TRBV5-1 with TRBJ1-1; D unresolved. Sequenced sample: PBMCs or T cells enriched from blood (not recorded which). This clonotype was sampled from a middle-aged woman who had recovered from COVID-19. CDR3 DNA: TGCGCCAGCAGCTTGGAACGGGCCGGAGGAGCTTTCTTT. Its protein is CASSLERAGGAFF.